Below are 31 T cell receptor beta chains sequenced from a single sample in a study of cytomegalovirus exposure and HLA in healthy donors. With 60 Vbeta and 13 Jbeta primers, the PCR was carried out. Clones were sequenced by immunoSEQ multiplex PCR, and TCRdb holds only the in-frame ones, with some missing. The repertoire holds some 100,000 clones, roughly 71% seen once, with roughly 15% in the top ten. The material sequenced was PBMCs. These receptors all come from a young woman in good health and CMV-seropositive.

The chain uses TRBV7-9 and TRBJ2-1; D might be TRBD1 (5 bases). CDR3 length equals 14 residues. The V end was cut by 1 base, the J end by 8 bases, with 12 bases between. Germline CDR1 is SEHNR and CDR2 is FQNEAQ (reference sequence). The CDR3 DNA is TGTGCCAGCAGCTTAGAGGGGCCCTCCTATGAGCAGTTCTTC. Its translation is CASSLEGPSYEQFF.

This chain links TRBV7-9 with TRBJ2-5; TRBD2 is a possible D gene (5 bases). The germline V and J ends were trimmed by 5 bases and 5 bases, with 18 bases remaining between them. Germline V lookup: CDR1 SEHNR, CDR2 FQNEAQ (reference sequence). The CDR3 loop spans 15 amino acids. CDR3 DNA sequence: TGTGCCAGCAGCCCTAGCTATCCCAAAGGGGAGACCCAGTACTTC. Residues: CASSPSYPKGETQYF.

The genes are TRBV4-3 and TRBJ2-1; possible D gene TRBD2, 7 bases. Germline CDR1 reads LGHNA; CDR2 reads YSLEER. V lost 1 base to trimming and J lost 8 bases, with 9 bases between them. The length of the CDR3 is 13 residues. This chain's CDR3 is CASSQGGGYEQFF. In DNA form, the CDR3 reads TGCGCCAGCAGCCAAGGGGGGGGCTATGAGCAGTTCTTC.

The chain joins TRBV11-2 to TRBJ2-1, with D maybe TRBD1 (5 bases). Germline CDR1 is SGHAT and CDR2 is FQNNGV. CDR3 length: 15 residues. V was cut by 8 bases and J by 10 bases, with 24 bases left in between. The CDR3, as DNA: TGTGCCAGCTCCCGCCGGATCGGCTCAGCAGGGGAGCAGTTCTTC. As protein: CASSRRIGSAGEQFF. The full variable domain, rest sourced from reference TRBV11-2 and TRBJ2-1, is EAGVAQSPRYKIIEKRQSVAFWCNPISGHATLYWYQQILGQGPKLLIQFQNNGVVDDSQLPKDRFSAERLKGVDSTLKIQPAKLEDSAVYLCASSRRIGSAGEQFFGPGTRLTVL.

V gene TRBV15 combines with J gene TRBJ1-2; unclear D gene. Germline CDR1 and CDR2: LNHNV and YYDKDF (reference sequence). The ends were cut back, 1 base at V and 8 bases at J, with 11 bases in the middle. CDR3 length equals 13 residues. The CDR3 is CATSRVAVPGYTF. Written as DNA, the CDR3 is TGTGCCACCAGCAGAGTGGCCGTTCCCGGCTACACCTTC.

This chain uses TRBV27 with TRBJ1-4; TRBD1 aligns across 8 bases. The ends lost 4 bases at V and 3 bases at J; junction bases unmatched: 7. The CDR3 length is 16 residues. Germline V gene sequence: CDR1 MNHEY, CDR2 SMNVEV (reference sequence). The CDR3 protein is CASSSWQGAANEKLFF. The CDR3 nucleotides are TGTGCCAGCAGTTCCTGGCAGGGGGCGGCTAATGAAAAACTGTTTTTT.

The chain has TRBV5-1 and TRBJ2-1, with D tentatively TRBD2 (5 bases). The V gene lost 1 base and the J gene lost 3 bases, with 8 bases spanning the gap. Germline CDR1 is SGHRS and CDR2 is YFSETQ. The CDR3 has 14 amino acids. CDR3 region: CASSLLTSYNEQFF. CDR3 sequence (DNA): TGCGCCAGCAGCTTGCTCACTAGCTACAATGAGCAGTTCTTC.

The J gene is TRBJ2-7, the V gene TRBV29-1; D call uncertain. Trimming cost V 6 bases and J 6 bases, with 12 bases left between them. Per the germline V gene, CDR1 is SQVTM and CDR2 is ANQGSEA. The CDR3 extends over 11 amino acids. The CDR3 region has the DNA TGCAGCGTCAGCCACACGGGCGAGCAGTACTTC. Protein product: CSVSHTGEQYF.

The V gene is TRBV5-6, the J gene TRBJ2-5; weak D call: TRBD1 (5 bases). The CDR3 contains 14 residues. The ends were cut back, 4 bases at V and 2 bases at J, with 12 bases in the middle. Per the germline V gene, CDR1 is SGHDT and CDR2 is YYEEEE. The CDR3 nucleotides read TGTGCCAGCAGCGTATTCCAGGGACAAGAGACCCAGTACTTC. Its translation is CASSVFQGQETQYF.

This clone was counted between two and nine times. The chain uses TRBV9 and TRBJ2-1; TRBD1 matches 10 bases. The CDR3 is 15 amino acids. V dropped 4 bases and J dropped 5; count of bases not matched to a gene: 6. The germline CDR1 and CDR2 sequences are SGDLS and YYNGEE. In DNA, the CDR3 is TGTGCCAGCAGCCCCCGGACAGGGGGTAACAATGAGCAGTTCTTC. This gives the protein CASSPRTGGNNEQFF. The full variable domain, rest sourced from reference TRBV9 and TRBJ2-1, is DSGVTQTPKHLITATGQRVTLRCSPRSGDLSVYWYQQSLDQGLQFLIQYYNGEERAKGNILERFSAQQFPDLHSELNLSSLELGDSALYFCASSPRTGGNNEQFFGPGTRLTVL.

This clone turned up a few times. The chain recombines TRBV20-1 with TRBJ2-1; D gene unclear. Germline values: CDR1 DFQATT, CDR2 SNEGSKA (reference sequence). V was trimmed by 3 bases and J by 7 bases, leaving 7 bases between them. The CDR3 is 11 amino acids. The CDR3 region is CSASRGNEQFF. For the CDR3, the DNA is TGCAGTGCTAGTCGAGGAAATGAGCAGTTCTTC.

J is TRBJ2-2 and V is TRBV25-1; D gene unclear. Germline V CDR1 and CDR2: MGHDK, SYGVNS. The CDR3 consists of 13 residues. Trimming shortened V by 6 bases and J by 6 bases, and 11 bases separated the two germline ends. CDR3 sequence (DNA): TGTGCCAGCAGACTTAACCGCGCCGGGGAGCTGTTTTTT. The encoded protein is CASRLNRAGELFF.

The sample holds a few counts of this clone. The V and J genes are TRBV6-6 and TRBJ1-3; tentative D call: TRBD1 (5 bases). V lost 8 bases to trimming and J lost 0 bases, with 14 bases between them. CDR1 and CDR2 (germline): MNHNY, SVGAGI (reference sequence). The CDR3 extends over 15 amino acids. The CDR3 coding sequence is TGTGCCAGCGCCAAAGGGGCCTCCTCTGGAAACACCATATATTTT. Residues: CASAKGASSGNTIYF.

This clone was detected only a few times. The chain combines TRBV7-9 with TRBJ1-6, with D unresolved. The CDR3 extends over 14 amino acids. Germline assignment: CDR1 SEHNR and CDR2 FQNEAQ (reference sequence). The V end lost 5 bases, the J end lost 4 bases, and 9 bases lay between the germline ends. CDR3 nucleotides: TGTGCCAGCAGCGTGGAGCAGTATAATTCACCCCTCCACTTT. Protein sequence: CASSVEQYNSPLHF.

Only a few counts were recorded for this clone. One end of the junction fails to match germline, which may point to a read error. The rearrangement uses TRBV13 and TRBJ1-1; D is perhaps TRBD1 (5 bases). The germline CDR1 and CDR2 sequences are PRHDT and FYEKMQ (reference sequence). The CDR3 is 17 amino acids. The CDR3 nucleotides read TGTGCCAGCAGCTTAGGAACAAGGGGTGCGGTCAACAGTGAAGCTTTCTTT. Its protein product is CASSLGTRGAVNSEAFF.

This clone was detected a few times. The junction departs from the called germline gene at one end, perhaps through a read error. CDR3 amino acids: CASSATETGELFF. The CDR3 nucleotides are TGTGCCAGCAGTGCGACAGAAACCGGGGAGCTGTTTTTT. This sequence joins TRBV10-3 and TRBJ2-2; TRBD1 is a possible D gene (5 bases). The CDR3 runs 13 residues. Looked up from germline, CDR1 is ENHRY and CDR2 is SYGVKD.

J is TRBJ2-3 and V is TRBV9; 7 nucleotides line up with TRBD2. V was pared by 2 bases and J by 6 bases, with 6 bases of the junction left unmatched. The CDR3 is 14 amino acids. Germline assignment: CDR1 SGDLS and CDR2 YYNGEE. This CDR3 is CASSVGGSRDTQYF. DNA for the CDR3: TGTGCCAGCAGCGTCGGCGGGAGTAGGGATACGCAGTATTTT. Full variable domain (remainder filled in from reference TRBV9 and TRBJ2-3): DSGVTQTPKHLITATGQRVTLRCSPRSGDLSVYWYQQSLDQGLQFLIQYYNGEERAKGNILERFSAQQFPDLHSELNLSSLELGDSALYFCASSVGGSRDTQYFGPGTRLTVL.

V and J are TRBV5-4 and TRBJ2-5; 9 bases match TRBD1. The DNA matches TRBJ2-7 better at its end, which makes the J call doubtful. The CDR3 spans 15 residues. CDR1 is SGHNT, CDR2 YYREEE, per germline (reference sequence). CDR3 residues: CASSFSLGQGYEQYF. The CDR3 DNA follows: TGTGCCAGCAGCTTTAGCTTGGGACAGGGCTACGAGCAGTACTTC.

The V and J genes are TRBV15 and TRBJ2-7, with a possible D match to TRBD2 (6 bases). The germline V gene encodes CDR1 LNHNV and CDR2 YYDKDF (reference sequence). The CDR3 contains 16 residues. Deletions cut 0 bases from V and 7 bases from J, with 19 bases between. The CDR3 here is CATSRDHGGLPIEQYF. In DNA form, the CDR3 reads TGTGCCACCAGCAGAGATCATGGGGGACTCCCGATTGAGCAGTACTTC.

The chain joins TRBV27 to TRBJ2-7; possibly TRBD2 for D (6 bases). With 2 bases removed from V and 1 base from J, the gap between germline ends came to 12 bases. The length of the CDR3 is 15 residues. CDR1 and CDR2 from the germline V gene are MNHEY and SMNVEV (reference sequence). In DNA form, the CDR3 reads TGTGCCAGCAGTTTAAGGCGGGAAACTTCCTACGAGCAGTACTTC. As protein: CASSLRRETSYEQYF.

CDR3 sequence: CASSSGQGAQKLFF. The CDR3 nucleotides read TGTGCCAGCAGCTCCGGACAGGGGGCCCAAAAACTGTTTTTT. J is TRBJ1-4 and V is TRBV14; 11 bases are a match to TRBD1. There are 14 residues in the CDR3. Germline CDR1 is SGHDN and CDR2 is FVKESK. With 5 bases clipped from V and 9 bases from J, the junction kept 5 bases outside the gene matches. The full variable domain, in which reference TRBV14 and TRBJ1-4 provide the parts outside the CDR3, is EAGVTQFPSHSVIEKGQTVTLRCDPISGHDNLYWYRRVMGKEIKFLLHFVKESKQDESGMPNNRFLAERTGGTYSTLKVQPAELEDSGVYFCASSSGQGAQKLFFGSGTQLSVL.

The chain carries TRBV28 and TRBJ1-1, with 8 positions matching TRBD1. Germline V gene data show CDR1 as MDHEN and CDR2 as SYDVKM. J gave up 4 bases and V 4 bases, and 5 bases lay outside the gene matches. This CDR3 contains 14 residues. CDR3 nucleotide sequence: TGTGCCAGCAGTTATCAGGGGGCGAGCACTGAAGCTTTCTTT. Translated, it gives CASSYQGASTEAFF.

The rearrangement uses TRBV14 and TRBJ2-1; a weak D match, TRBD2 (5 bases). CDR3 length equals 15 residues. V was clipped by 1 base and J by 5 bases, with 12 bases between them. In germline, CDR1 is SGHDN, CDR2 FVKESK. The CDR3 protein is CASSQVRTDHNEQFF. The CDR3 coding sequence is TGTGCCAGCAGCCAAGTAAGGACTGACCACAATGAGCAGTTCTTC. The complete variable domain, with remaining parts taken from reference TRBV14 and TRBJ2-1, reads EAGVTQFPSHSVIEKGQTVTLRCDPISGHDNLYWYRRVMGKEIKFLLHFVKESKQDESGMPNNRFLAERTGGTYSTLKVQPAELEDSGVYFCASSQVRTDHNEQFFGPGTRLTVL.

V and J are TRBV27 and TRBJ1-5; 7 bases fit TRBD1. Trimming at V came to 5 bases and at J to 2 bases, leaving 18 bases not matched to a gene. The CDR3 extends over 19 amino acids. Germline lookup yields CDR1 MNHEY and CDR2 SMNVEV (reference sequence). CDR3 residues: CASSPLRTGSEYGNQPQHF. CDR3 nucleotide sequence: TGTGCCAGCAGTCCCCTTAGGACAGGTTCTGAATACGGCAATCAGCCCCAGCATTTT.

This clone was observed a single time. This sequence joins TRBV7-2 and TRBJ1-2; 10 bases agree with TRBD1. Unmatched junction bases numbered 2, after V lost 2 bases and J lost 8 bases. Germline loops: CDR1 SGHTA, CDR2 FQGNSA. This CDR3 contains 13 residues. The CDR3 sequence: CASSLRGQGGYTF. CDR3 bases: TGTGCCAGCAGCTTAAGGGGACAGGGGGGCTACACCTTC.

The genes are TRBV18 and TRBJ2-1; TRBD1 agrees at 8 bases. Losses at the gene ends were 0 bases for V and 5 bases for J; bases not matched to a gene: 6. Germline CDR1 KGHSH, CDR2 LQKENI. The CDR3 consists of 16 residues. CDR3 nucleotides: TGTGCCAGCTCACCACCGTCCAGGGGGCTAAACAATGAGCAGTTCTTC. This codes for CASSPPSRGLNNEQFF.

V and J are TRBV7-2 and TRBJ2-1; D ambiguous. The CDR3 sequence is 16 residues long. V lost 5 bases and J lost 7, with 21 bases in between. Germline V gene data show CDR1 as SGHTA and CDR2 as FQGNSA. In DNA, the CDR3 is TGTGCCAGCAGCCGCGAGGTCCGACCCGGCCCAAATGAGCAGTTCTTC. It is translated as CASSREVRPGPNEQFF.

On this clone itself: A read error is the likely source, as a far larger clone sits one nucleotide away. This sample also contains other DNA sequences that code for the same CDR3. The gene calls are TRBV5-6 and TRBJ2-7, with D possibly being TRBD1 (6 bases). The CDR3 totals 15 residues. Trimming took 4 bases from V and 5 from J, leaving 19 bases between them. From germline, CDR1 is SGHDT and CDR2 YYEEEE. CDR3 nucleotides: TGTGCCAGCAGCCAAGGTGGGACACCGGGCGACGAGCAGTACTTC. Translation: CASSQGGTPGDEQYF.

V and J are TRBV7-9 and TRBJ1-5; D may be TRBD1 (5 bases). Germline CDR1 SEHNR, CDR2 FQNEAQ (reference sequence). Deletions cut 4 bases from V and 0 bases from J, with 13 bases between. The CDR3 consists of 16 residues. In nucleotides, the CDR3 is TGTGCCAGCAGCTCCTCGGGGGACCCTAGCAATCAGCCCCAGCATTTT. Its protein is CASSSSGDPSNQPQHF.

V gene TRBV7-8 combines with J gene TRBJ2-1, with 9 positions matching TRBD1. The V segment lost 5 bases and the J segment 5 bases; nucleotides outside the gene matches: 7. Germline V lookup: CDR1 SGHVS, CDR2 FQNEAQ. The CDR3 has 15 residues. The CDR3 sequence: CASSIQGAIDNEQFF. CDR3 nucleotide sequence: TGTGCCAGCAGCATACAGGGGGCGATAGACAATGAGCAGTTCTTC.

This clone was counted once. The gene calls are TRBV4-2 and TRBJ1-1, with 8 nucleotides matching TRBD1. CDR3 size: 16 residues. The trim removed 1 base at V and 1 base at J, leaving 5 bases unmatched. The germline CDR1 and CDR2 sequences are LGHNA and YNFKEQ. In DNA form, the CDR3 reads TGTGCCAGCAGCCAAGGACAGGGGCGCTCGAACACTGAAGCTTTCTTT. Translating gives CASSQGQGRSNTEAFF.